This TCR beta chain was sequenced in a study of blood T cell repertoires in COVID-19. In Seattle, patients joined the study during active infection and were tracked longitudinally. Per germline, CDR1 SGHAT and CDR2 FQNNGV. The V end was cut by 3 bases, the J end by 6 bases, with 11 bases between. The CDR3 loop spans 14 amino acids. This clone was counted only a few times. The protocol was immunoSEQ multiplex PCR, while the TCRdb copy is restricted to in-frame clones and leaves out a portion. This sample has 150,000 to 180,000 clones, with roughly 88% found just once. The chain employs TRBV11-2 and TRBJ1-4; D possibly corresponds to TRBD1 (6 bases). This clonotype was obtained from a man in his 60s with COVID-19, enrolled during active disease. The sample was peripheral blood. In nucleotides, the CDR3 is TGTGCCAGCAGCTTTGGCCAGGGGTATGAAAAACTGTTTTTT. Translation gives CASSFGQGYEKLFF.